This TCR beta chain was captured in a study of T-cell memory formation after mild COVID-19 (dated by TCRdb to the early 2020s). In terms of the full investigation: Most TCR sequence clusters were specific to one of the two donors. T-cell clones expanding and contracting after mild COVID-19 in a couple of donors were tracked by longitudinal TCRalpha and TCRbeta repertoire sequencing. Two young, previously healthy adult volunteers, one female and one male, were included in the cohort.

For CDR1 and CDR2, the germline V gene (reference sequence) lists LNHNV and YYDKDF. Trimming costs V 5 bases and J 5 bases, and their ends lie 15 bases apart. The CDR3 numbers 15 residues from cysteine through phenylalanine. Only the CDR3 region is kept as DNA, spanning 45 bases read in frame from base 1. The sequencer was an Illumina NovaSeq 6000. TCRalpha and TCRbeta cDNA libraries were built by 5'RACE with constant-segment primers, adding sample barcodes and unique molecular identifiers. RNA was extracted from every sample with Trizol reagent. The libraries were amplified in two PCR steps, and the second step added a second sample barcode and Illumina TruSeq adapters. Sequencing of libraries was performed on an Illumina NovaSeq with 2 x 150 bp paired-end reads. The original pipeline was this. Reads were demultiplexed and collapsed into UMI-guided consensus sequences with migec v1.2.7. With mixcr v2.1.11, UMI consensuses were aligned to TRA and TRB V and J templates and assembled into clonotypes. Expanded or contracted clonotypes were those called significant by both edgeR and NoisET, with noise models trained on biological replicates. For edgeR calls, a false discovery rate-adjusted p below 0.01 and a log2 fold-change threshold of 1 were applied. As an exploratory analysis of dynamics, max-normalized trajectories of the 1000 most abundant clonotypes were examined by PCA with hierarchical clustering. The CD4 or CD8 phenotype of responding clones was assigned using the separately sequenced CD4+ and CD8+ repertoires. TCRdb's own reprocessing of the public reads used fastp at Q25 and MiXCR and kept productive beta chains. Every CDR3 protein is listed once, alongside the most common genes and DNA of its rows. The V and J calls come from TCRdb's annotation, not from the publication. Within this sample are about 560,000 distinct CDR3 sequences, with 20% to 25% of them counted one time only. Clones ranked in the top ten supply about 8.7% of the sample.

Study-wide conclusions, independent of this receptor: The detection of some responding clones in pre-infection memory suggests that pre-existing cross-reactive memory T cells joined the SARS-CoV-2 response. The second-wave clones that peaked on day 37 were not confirmed to be SARS-CoV-2 specific. Contracting CD4+ clones were located mainly in the CM and EM memory subsets, whereas CD8+ clones were found to be enriched in EMRA. Clones contracting from day 15 to 85 had balanced CD4/CD8 phenotypes, while a second wave expanding from day 15 to 37 was biased towards CD4+. Only two mild cases were covered by the study, and larger cohorts that include severe cases with pre-infection samples were considered necessary.

This clonotype was observed a handful of times. There is no known antigen for this receptor. One base away there is no much larger clone; base qualities are not given. Ficoll-Paque density gradient centrifugation was the method used to isolate PBMCs. The rearranged segments are TRBV15 and TRBJ1-4; the D gene is unclear. The material sequenced was PBMCs or a T cell subset sorted from them (not recorded which). This TCR derives from an adult woman who had mild COVID-19 (a few samples of this study predate the infection). The sample titles of this study are shuffled in the database, so cell type and time point are left out; the donor was told from shared clones. The DNA reads as follows: TGTGCCACCAGCCTTAGAGCGCGTCCCAATGAAAAACTGTTTTTT. It specifies CATSLRARPNEKLFF.